This TCR beta chain was sequenced in a study of blood T cell repertoires in COVID-19. As for the study in general: The United States, Italy and Spain supplied acute and convalescent COVID-19 samples. Sources were T cells, B-cell-depleted T cells, or PBMCs; the material itself was cDNA or gDNA.

In the original workflow: Nucleated cell counts were estimated from reference gene primer amplification. The assay was immunoSEQ multiplex PCR, and TCRdb's table has in-frame clones only and misses some. V and J calls and clone size are copied from that table; D and trimming were computed from the DNA. The profile covers some 120,000 clones, with about 83% appearing a single time and around 5% taken by the ten largest. The CDR3 is made up of 15 amino acids. J gave up 4 bases and V 5 bases, and 5 bases lay outside the gene matches. From germline, CDR1 is SGHVS and CDR2 FQNEAQ. This clone was detected only once.

Sequenced material: peripheral blood. The receptor's source is a human donor in a cohort sampled during active COVID-19. This chain joins TRBV7-8 and TRBJ2-1; 10 nucleotides align to TRBD2. The CDR3 loop reads CASSPGLAAYNEQFF. The CDR3 DNA follows: TGTGCCAGCAGCCCCGGACTAGCGGCATACAATGAGCAGTTCTTC.